The clone carrying this TCR beta chain was observed a handful of times. Its antigen is undetermined. These data come from a study of CD8 T cells in ankylosing spondylitis. Study findings and constraints: The authors reported significant enrichment of disease-linked clones in matched ankylosing spondylitis synovial fluid. Earlier authors reported some of these motif variants in reactive arthritis synovial fluid and blood. Those disease-linked clones were CD8+; they were also relatively rare in peripheral blood.

This CDR3 has 16 residues. Germline CDR1 SGHTA, CDR2 FQGNSA. Trimming removed 1 base from V and 1 base from J, with 13 bases in between. TCRdb called the 5' RACE reads again in MiXCR, with one record for every CDR3 protein. The data show over 110,000 distinct CDR3 sequences, 7% to 10% seen once. Material: synovial fluid, either unsorted or a sorted T cell fraction (not recorded which). The V gene is TRBV7-2, the J gene TRBJ1-2; D is ambiguous. The clonotype was recovered from a male donor with ankylosing spondylitis. CDR3 residues: CASSLERRGDNYGYTF. The CDR3 nucleotides are TGTGCCAGCAGCTTAGAGAGGCGGGGTGATAACTATGGCTACACCTTC.